The 30 T cell receptor beta chains reported below all come from one sample, sequenced in a study of blood T cell repertoires in COVID-19. Some clones are missing from TCRdb's copy, which holds only in-frame ones; the method was immunoSEQ multiplex PCR. The data show 75,000 to 100,000 clones, almost 85% seen once. Sequencing was performed on peripheral blood. These receptors were taken from a man aged 45-60 years with active or convalescent COVID-19.

V usage is TRBV6-6 and J usage is TRBJ2-7, with TRBD2 matching 10 bases. Germline V gives CDR1 MNHNY, CDR2 SVGAGI (reference sequence). The CDR3 is 13 amino acids. The J segment lost 6 bases and the V segment lost 2 bases, leaving 1 base of the junction unmatched. The CDR3 bases are TGTGCCAGCAGTTACGTAGCGGGGGGCGAGCAGTACGTC. Translation: CASSYVAGGEQYV.

This clone was observed a few times. The V gene is TRBV6-5, the J gene TRBJ1-1; the D is unclear. This CDR3 has 12 amino acids. Germline V gene sequence: CDR1 MNHEY, CDR2 SVGAGI. Trimming shortened V by 3 bases and J by 6 bases, and 8 bases separated the two germline ends. CDR3 loop: CASSYLGAEAFF. The CDR3 DNA sequence: TGTGCCAGCAGTTATCTGGGAGCTGAAGCTTTCTTT.

The rearrangement uses TRBV25-1 and TRBJ2-1, with no clear D. From germline, CDR1 is MGHDK and CDR2 SYGVNS. This CDR3 has 12 amino acids. Deletions cut 0 bases from V and 6 bases from J, with 3 bases between. The CDR3 here is CASSEYGNEQFF. CDR3 nucleotide sequence: TGTGCCAGCAGTGAATACGGCAATGAGCAGTTCTTC.

V is TRBV7-9 and J is TRBJ2-1; TRBD2 aligns across 12 bases. Looked up from germline, CDR1 is SEHNR and CDR2 is FQNEAQ (reference sequence). V lost 5 bases and J lost 7; bases outside the gene matches: 6. The CDR3 is 15 amino acids. CDR3 sequence reads: CASSPLAGGRNEQFF. The CDR3 DNA sequence: TGTGCCAGCAGCCCGCTAGCGGGGGGGCGGAATGAGCAGTTCTTC.

The V and J genes are TRBV6-5 and TRBJ2-7; 7 nucleotides line up with TRBD2. V lost 3 bases and J lost 4; bases outside the gene matches: 6. CDR3 length: 14 residues. Germline V CDR1 and CDR2: MNHEY, SVGAGI. The CDR3 coding sequence is TGTGCCAGCAGTTATCTAGCGGACGGTTACGAGCAGTACTTC. Translation gives CASSYLADGYEQYF.

The chain uses TRBV20-1 and TRBJ2-7; tentative D call: TRBD2 (5 bases). Per germline, CDR1 DFQATT and CDR2 SNEGSKA (reference sequence). The V end was cut by 4 bases, the J end by 5 bases, with 9 bases between. The CDR3 loop spans 11 amino acids. DNA for the CDR3: TGCAGTGCTAAGAGCGGACACGAGCAGTACGTC. It codes for CSAKSGHEQYV.

This chain links TRBV7-2 with TRBJ2-7; 9 positions match TRBD1. The CDR3 extends over 15 amino acids. Per the germline V gene, CDR1 is SGHTA and CDR2 is FQGNSA. Trimming at V came to 4 bases and at J to 4 bases, leaving 8 bases not matched to a gene. CDR3 nucleotides: TGTGCCAGCAGCTCTAGCCCTGGACAGGGGTACGAGCAGTACTTC. The encoded protein is CASSSSPGQGYEQYF.

The rearrangement uses TRBV5-1 and TRBJ2-1, with a weak D call TRBD2 (7 bases). V was trimmed by 3 bases and J by 2 bases, leaving 21 bases between them. Germline CDR1 reads SGHRS; CDR2 reads YFSETQ. This CDR3 comprises 18 residues. CDR3 bases: TGCGCCAGCAGCTCCCTTGGGGGGGGGCTAGAAACCTACAATGAGCAGTTCTTC. Its protein product is CASSSLGGGLETYNEQFF. Using reference TRBV5-1 and TRBJ2-1 for the parts outside the CDR3, the full variable domain is KAGVTQTPRYLIKTRGQQVTLSCSPISGHRSVSWYQQTPGQGLQFLFEYFSETQRNKGNFPGRFSGRQFSNSRSEMNVSTLELGDSALYLCASSSLGGGLETYNEQFFGPGTRLTVL.

The V gene is TRBV9, the J gene TRBJ1-2, with TRBD1 matching 9 bases. The ends lost 3 bases at V and 5 bases at J; junction bases unmatched: 5. The CDR3 sequence is 14 residues long. Germline values: CDR1 SGDLS, CDR2 YYNGEE. This chain's CDR3 is CASSATGGAYGYTF. CDR3 coding DNA: TGTGCCAGCAGCGCCACAGGGGGCGCATATGGCTACACCTTC.

The genes are TRBV6-6 and TRBJ1-3; no definite D call. The CDR3 loop spans 13 amino acids. V was shortened by 4 bases and J by 4 bases, with 8 bases between the two germline ends. Germline V gene data show CDR1 as MNHNY and CDR2 as SVGAGI (reference sequence). CDR3 amino acids: CASSSGIGNTIYF. As DNA, the CDR3 is TGTGCCAGCAGTTCCGGGATAGGAAACACCATATATTTT.

The chain combines TRBV24-1 with TRBJ2-5; 8 bases agree with TRBD2. V lost 5 bases to trimming and J lost 5 bases; unmatched junction nucleotides: 3. The length of the CDR3 is 13 residues. Germline lookup yields CDR1 KGHDR and CDR2 SFDVKD. The CDR3 DNA reads TGTGCCACCAGTGCGGGACTAGGCGAGACCCAGTACTTC. Residues: CATSAGLGETQYF.

CDR3 nucleotide sequence: TGTGCCAGTAATATCGGCAGGGGTTTCTATCAGCCCCAGCATTTT. Translated, it gives CASNIGRGFYQPQHF. The chain recombines TRBV19 with TRBJ1-5, with D perhaps TRBD1 (6 bases). The CDR3 spans 15 residues. V was shortened by 7 bases and J by 5 bases, with 18 bases between the two germline ends. Germline V CDR1 and CDR2: LNHDA, SQIVND (reference sequence).

The V gene is TRBV9, the J gene TRBJ2-6, with TRBD1 matching over 9 bases. Trimming took 4 bases from V and 1 from J; bases not matched to a gene: 9. From germline, CDR1 is SGDLS and CDR2 YYNGEE. The CDR3 length is 18 residues. CDR3 residues: CASSSYTGGGSGANVLTF. CDR3 nucleotides: TGTGCCAGCAGCTCTTATACAGGGGGCGGGTCTGGGGCCAACGTCCTGACTTTC.

The V gene is TRBV19, the J gene TRBJ2-3; D is ambiguous. Looked up from germline, CDR1 is LNHDA and CDR2 is SQIVND (reference sequence). V was pared by 1 base and J by 3 bases, with 2 bases between. The CDR3 has 12 residues. CDR3 in amino acids: CASSIATDTQYF. The CDR3 nucleotides are TGTGCCAGTAGTATAGCGACAGATACGCAGTATTTT.

This clone was seen a few times. V gene TRBV10-3 combines with J gene TRBJ2-1, with 7 nucleotides matching TRBD2. Germline V lookup: CDR1 ENHRY, CDR2 SYGVKD. The length of the CDR3 is 12 residues. V was pared by 6 bases and J by 8 bases, with 4 bases of the junction left unmatched. The CDR3 loop reads CAISRGGDEQFF. CDR3 sequence (DNA): TGTGCCATCAGCCGGGGAGGGGATGAGCAGTTCTTC.

The chain has TRBV19 and TRBJ1-4; 7 bases align to TRBD1. The length of the CDR3 is 16 residues. After removal of 7 bases from V and 6 bases from J, the junction contained 14 bases not matched to a gene. In germline, CDR1 is LNHDA, CDR2 SQIVND (reference sequence). The DNA of the CDR3 is TGTGCCAGTACCGTCACCTTCCGGGACAGCGATGAAAAACTGTTTTTT. Its protein is CASTVTFRDSDEKLFF.

The chain joins TRBV9 to TRBJ2-1; 10 bases map to TRBD1. The CDR3 consists of 15 residues. V trimming: 4 bases; J trimming: 2 bases; junction bases outside the gene matches: 3. CDR1 is SGDLS and CDR2 is YYNGEE in the germline V gene. For the CDR3, the DNA is TGTGCCAGCAGCACGGGACAGGGGACCTACAATGAGCAGTTCTTC. Amino acid sequence: CASSTGQGTYNEQFF.

The J gene is TRBJ1-6, the V gene TRBV3-1 (or the pseudogene TRBV3-2), with 8 bases lining up with TRBD1. With V trimmed by 8 bases and J by 6 bases, 9 bases remained unmatched. The V gene's germline CDR1 is LGHDT and CDR2 YNNKEL (reference sequence). The CDR3 is 15 residues long. CDR3 DNA sequence: TGTGCCAGCGCATTATCAGGGGGCTCTAATTCACCCCTCCACTTT. This gives the protein CASALSGGSNSPLHF.

This chain connects TRBV7-9 to TRBJ1-2, with 9 nucleotides matching TRBD1. The CDR3 is made up of 14 amino acids. V lost 5 bases to trimming and J lost 6 bases; unmatched junction nucleotides: 7. Germline V gene lookup returns CDR1 SEHNR and CDR2 FQNEAQ (reference sequence). CDR3 nucleotides: TGTGCCAGCAGCATGACAGGGGGAATGGATGGCTACACCTTC. Protein product: CASSMTGGMDGYTF. The complete variable domain, with remaining parts taken from reference TRBV7-9 and TRBJ1-2, reads DTGVSQNPRHKITKRGQNVTFRCDPISEHNRLYWYRQTLGQGPEFLTYFQNEAQLEKSRLLSDRFSAERPKGSFSTLEIQRTEQGDSAMYLCASSMTGGMDGYTFGSGTRLTVV.

This clone was picked up a small number of times. The V gene is TRBV14, the J gene TRBJ1-4, with D maybe TRBD1 (6 bases). CDR1 and CDR2 from the germline V gene are SGHDN and FVKESK. This CDR3 has 16 residues. V was shortened by 4 bases and J by 7 bases, with 19 bases between the two germline ends. The CDR3 DNA sequence: TGTGCCAGCAGCCCTATGACAGGCGTCGCTAGTGAAAAACTGTTTTTT. This gives the protein CASSPMTGVASEKLFF.

This chain connects TRBV29-1 to TRBJ2-5; TRBD1 aligns across 7 bases. Unmatched junction bases numbered 8, after V lost 3 bases and J lost 1 base. The CDR3 covers 15 residues. The germline V gene has CDR1 SQVTM and CDR2 ANQGSEA. DNA for the CDR3: TGCAGCGTTGATGGGACAGAGTTGGGCCAAGAGACCCAGTACTTC. Amino acids: CSVDGTELGQETQYF.

This clone was recorded a few times. Written as DNA, the CDR3 is TGCGCCAGCAGCCAAGATGGAAACAGCCGCACAGATACGCAGTATTTT. Residues: CASSQDGNSRTDTQYF. The V call is TRBV4-3, the J call TRBJ2-3; no firm D call. V was clipped by 0 bases and J by 1 base, with 11 bases between them. The CDR3 is 16 amino acids. In germline, CDR1 is LGHNA, CDR2 YSLEER.

This clone has only one observation. The V gene is TRBV19, the J gene TRBJ2-3; TRBD2 agrees at 12 bases. J was trimmed by 3 bases and V by 5 bases; bases with no gene match: 3. CDR3 length: 15 amino acids. CDR1 is LNHDA and CDR2 is SQIVND in the germline V gene (reference sequence). The CDR3 DNA is TGTGCCAGTAGTCCCGGACTAGCGGGAACAGATACGCAGTATTTT. Encoded protein: CASSPGLAGTDTQYF.

The rearrangement uses TRBV9 and TRBJ2-7; 7 nucleotides align to TRBD1. Germline V lookup: CDR1 SGDLS, CDR2 YYNGEE. After removal of 3 bases from V and 0 bases from J, the junction contained 6 bases not matched to a gene. CDR3 length: 15 residues. CDR3 DNA: TGTGCCAGCAGCGCCGGGACAGATAACTCCTACGAGCAGTACTTC. Its protein product is CASSAGTDNSYEQYF.

This clone was detected a few times. The junction does not match germline at one end; this may be a read error. This sequence joins TRBV28 and TRBJ1-2; D is unclear. The CDR3 extends over 11 amino acids. Germline V gene data show CDR1 as MDHEN and CDR2 as SYDVKM. The CDR3 DNA sequence: TGTGCCAGCAGTCCTACGGGGTGGTTCGCCTTC. Its translation: CASSPTGWFAF.

The table lists this clone with a count of one. The gene calls are TRBV7-2 and TRBJ2-7; TRBD1 might be the D (7 bases). CDR3 length equals 13 residues. Trimming cost V 5 bases and J 7 bases, with 15 bases left between them. Germline lookup yields CDR1 SGHTA and CDR2 FQGNSA. CDR3 in amino acids: CASSPGQAGEQYF. CDR3 DNA: TGTGCCAGCAGCCCAGGACAGGCGGGAGAGCAGTACTTC.

V gene TRBV7-9 combines with J gene TRBJ1-4; possible D gene TRBD1, 6 bases. The ends were cut back, 5 bases at V and 2 bases at J, with 9 bases in the middle. The CDR3 sequence is 14 residues long. Germline V gene data show CDR1 as SEHNR and CDR2 as FQNEAQ (reference sequence). CDR3 region: CASSATGTNEKLFF. The CDR3 DNA reads TGTGCCAGCAGCGCGACAGGCACTAATGAAAAACTGTTTTTT.

The rearrangement joins TRBV2 to TRBJ2-3; TRBD2 aligns across 8 bases. V shed 9 bases and J 3 bases; nucleotides not matched to a gene: 11. The CDR3 covers 15 residues. CDR1 is SNHLY, CDR2 FYNNEI, per germline. The CDR3, as DNA: TGTGCCAGACGGCTAGGGTTAGCGGGGACAGATACGCAGTATTTT. It is translated as CARRLGLAGTDTQYF.

CDR3 region: CASSSQGAHNEQFF. The CDR3, as DNA: TGTGCCAGCAGCTCGCAGGGGGCGCACAATGAGCAGTTCTTC. This chain joins TRBV5-4 and TRBJ2-1, with 8 bases aligning to TRBD1. The CDR3 has 14 amino acids. Germline assignment: CDR1 SGHNT and CDR2 YYREEE (reference sequence). V lost 3 bases, J lost 5 bases, and 4 bases stayed unmatched.

The V call is TRBV4-1, the J call TRBJ2-3; D is unresolved. V was cut by 1 base and J by 6 bases, with 8 bases left in between. Germline V gene data show CDR1 as MGHRA and CDR2 as YSYEKL. CDR3 length: 13 residues. The CDR3 DNA follows: TGCGCCAGCAGCCAAGCAGGCGAGGATACGCAGTATTTT. Its protein product is CASSQAGEDTQYF.